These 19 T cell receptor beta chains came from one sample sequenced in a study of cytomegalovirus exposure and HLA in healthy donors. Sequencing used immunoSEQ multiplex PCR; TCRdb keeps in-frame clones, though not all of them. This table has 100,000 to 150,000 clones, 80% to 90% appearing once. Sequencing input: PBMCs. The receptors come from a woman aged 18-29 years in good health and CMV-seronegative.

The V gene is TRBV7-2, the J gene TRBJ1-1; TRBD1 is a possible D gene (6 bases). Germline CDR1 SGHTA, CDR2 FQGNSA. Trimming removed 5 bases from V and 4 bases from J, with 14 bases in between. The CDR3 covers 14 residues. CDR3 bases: TGTGCCAGCAGCGTACAGGGTCAGGGCACTGAAGCTTTCTTT. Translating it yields CASSVQGQGTEAFF.

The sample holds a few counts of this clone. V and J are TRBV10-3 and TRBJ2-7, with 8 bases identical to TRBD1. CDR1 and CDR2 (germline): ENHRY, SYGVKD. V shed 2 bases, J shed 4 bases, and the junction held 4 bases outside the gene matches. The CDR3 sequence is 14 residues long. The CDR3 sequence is CAISEEQGAYEQYF. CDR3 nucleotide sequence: TGTGCCATCAGTGAGGAGCAGGGGGCGTACGAGCAGTACTTC.

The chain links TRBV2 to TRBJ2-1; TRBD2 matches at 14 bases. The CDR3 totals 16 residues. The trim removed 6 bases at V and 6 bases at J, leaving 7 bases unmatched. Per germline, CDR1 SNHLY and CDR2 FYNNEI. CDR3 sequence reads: CASRRGGTSGSNEQFF. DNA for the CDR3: TGTGCCAGCAGAAGAGGAGGGACTAGCGGGAGCAATGAGCAGTTCTTC. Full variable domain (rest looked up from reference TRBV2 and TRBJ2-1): EPEVTQTPSHQVTQMGQEVILRCVPISNHLYFYWYRQILGQKVEFLVSFYNNEISEKSEIFDDQFSVERPDGSNFTLKIRSTKLEDSAMYFCASRRGGTSGSNEQFFGPGTRLTVL.

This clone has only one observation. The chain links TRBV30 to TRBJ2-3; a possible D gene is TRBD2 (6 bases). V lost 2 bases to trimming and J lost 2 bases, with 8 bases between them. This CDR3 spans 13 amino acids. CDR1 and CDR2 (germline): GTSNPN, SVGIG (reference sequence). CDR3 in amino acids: CAWSRGYTDTQYF. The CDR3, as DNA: TGTGCCTGGAGTCGGGGGTACACAGATACGCAGTATTTT.

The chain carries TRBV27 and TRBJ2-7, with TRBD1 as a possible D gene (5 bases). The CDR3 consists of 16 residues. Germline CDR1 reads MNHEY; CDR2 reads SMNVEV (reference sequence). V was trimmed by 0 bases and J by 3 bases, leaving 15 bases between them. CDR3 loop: CASSLSSGNEFYEQYF. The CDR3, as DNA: TGTGCCAGCAGTTTATCGTCAGGGAACGAATTCTACGAGCAGTACTTC.

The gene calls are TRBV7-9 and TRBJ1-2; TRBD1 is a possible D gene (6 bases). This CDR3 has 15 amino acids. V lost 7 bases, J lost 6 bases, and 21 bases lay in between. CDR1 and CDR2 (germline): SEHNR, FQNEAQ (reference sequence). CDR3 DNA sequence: TGTGCCAGCATCCAACGGGGGGGCGCGGTGGATGGCTACACCTTC. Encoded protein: CASIQRGGAVDGYTF.

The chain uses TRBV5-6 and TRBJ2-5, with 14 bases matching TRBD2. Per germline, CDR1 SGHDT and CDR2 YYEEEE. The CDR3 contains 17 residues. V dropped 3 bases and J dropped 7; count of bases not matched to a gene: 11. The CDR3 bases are TGTGCCAGCAGCTGGGGACTAGCGGGAGACACGGGGGGGACCCAGTACTTC. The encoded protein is CASSWGLAGDTGGTQYF.

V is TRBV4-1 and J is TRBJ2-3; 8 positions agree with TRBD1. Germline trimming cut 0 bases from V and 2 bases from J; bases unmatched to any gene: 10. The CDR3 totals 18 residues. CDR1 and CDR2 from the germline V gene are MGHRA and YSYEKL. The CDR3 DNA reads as TGCGCCAGCAGCCAAGAAGGGACAGGAAGAGCAGACACAGATACGCAGTATTTT. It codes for CASSQEGTGRADTDTQYF.

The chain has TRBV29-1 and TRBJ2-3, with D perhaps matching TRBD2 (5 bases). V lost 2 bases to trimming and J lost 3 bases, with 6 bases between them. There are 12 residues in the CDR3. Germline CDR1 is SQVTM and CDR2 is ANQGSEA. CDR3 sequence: CSVESGTDTQYF. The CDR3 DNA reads TGCAGCGTTGAAAGCGGAACAGATACGCAGTATTTT.

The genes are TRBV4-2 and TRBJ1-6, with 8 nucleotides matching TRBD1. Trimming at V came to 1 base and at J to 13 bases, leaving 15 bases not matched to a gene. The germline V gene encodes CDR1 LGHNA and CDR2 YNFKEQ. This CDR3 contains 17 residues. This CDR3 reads CASSQAPRRGRVRPLHF. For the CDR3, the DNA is TGTGCCAGCAGCCAAGCCCCCCGCAGGGGGCGCGTGAGGCCCCTCCACTTT.

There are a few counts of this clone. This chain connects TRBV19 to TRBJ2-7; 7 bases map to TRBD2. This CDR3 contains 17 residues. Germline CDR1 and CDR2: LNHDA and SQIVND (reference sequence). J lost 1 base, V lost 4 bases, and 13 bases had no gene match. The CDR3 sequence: CASSNPKTSAVSYEQYF. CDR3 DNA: TGTGCCAGTAGTAACCCTAAAACTAGCGCCGTATCCTACGAGCAGTACTTC.

The CDR3 coding sequence is TGTGCCAGCCTAATAGCTTGGGACAGTTATTTGTGGACCCAGTACTTC. The encoded protein is CASLIAWDSYLWTQYF. The chain recombines TRBV28 with TRBJ2-5; the match to TRBD1 covers 7 bases. This CDR3 is built from 16 residues. The germline V gene encodes CDR1 MDHEN and CDR2 SYDVKM. V lost 8 bases, J lost 7 bases, and 19 bases stayed unmatched.

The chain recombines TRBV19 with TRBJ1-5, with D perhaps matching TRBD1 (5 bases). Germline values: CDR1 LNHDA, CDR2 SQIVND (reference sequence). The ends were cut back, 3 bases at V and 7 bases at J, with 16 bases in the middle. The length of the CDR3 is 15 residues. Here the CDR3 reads CASSMRREDWQPQHF. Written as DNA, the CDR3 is TGTGCCAGTAGTATGCGCAGGGAGGACTGGCAGCCCCAGCATTTT.

The CDR3 loop reads CAPGIGEGLKEQYF. CDR3 nucleotides: TGCGCCCCCGGTATTGGGGAGGGCTTAAAAGAGCAGTACTTC. V usage is TRBV4-3 and J usage is TRBJ2-7, with 7 bases lining up with TRBD2. J gave up 7 bases and V 11 bases, and 17 bases lay outside the gene matches. In germline, CDR1 is LGHNA, CDR2 YSLEER. The CDR3 extends over 14 amino acids.

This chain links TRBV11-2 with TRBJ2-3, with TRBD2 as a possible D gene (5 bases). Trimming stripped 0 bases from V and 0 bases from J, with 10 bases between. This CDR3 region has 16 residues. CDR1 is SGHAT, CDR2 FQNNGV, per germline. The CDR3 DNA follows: TGTGCCAGCAGCTTAGACCAGCGGACTAGCACAGATACGCAGTATTTT. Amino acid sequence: CASSLDQRTSTDTQYF.

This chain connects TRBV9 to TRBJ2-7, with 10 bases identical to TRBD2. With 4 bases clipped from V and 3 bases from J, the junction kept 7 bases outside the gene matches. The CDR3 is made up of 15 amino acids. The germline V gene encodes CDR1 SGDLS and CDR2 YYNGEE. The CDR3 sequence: CASSTHLAGDYEQYF. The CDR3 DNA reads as TGTGCCAGCAGCACCCACCTAGCGGGAGACTACGAGCAGTACTTC.

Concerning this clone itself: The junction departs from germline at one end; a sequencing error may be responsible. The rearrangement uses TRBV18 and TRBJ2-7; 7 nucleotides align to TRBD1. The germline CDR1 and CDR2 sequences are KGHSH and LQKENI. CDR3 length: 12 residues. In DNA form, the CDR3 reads TGTGCCAGCTCACAAGACGCCGGGACAGCCTCCTTC. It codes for CASSQDAGTASF. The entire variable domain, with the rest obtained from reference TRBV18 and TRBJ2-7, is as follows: NAGVMQNPRHLVRRRGQEARLRCSPMKGHSHVYWYRQLPEEGLKFMVYLQKENIIDESGMPKERFSAEFPKEGPSILRIQQVVRGDSAAYFCASSQDAGTASFGPGTRLTVT.

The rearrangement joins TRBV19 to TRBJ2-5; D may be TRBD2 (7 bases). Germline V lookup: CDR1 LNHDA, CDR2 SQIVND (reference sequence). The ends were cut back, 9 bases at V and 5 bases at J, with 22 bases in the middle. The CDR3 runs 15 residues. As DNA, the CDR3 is TGTGCCAGCACGAGGAAGGGGGGGGGTTCGGAGACCCAGTACTTC. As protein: CASTRKGGGSETQYF.

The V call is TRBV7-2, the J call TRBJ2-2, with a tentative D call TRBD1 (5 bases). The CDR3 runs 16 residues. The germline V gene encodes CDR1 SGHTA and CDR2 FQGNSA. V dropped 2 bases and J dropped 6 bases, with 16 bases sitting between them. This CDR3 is CASSLSQAGIAGELFF. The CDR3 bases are TGTGCCAGCAGCTTATCACAGGCAGGGATAGCCGGGGAGCTGTTTTTT.